This T cell receptor (beta chain) was recovered during a study of blood T cell repertoires in COVID-19. Overall study: Acute and convalescent COVID-19 specimens originated in the United States, Italy and Spain. PBMCs, B-cell-depleted T cells, or T cells provided the cDNA or gDNA that made up the material.

The V and J ends lost 3 bases and 3 bases respectively, with 15 bases between them. Germline assignment: CDR1 DFQATT and CDR2 SNEGSKA (reference sequence). This CDR3 has 14 residues. This clone came up once. The authors' processing: Researchers report that nucleated cell counts were estimated from reference gene primer amplification. The table came from immunoSEQ multiplex PCR; TCRdb's copy has only in-frame clones and leaves some out. The V and J calls and clone size come from that table; D and trimming were worked out from the DNA. The sample consists of about 190,000 clones, over 75% of them appearing once.

This TCR was sampled from a man between 50 and 59 years old who had recovered from COVID-19. Material: peripheral blood. V is TRBV20-1 and J is TRBJ2-7, with D perhaps TRBD2 (5 bases). CDR3 nucleotides: TGCAGTGCTAGTAATAGCCTCGGACTCTACGAGCAGTACTTC. Translated: CSASNSLGLYEQYF.